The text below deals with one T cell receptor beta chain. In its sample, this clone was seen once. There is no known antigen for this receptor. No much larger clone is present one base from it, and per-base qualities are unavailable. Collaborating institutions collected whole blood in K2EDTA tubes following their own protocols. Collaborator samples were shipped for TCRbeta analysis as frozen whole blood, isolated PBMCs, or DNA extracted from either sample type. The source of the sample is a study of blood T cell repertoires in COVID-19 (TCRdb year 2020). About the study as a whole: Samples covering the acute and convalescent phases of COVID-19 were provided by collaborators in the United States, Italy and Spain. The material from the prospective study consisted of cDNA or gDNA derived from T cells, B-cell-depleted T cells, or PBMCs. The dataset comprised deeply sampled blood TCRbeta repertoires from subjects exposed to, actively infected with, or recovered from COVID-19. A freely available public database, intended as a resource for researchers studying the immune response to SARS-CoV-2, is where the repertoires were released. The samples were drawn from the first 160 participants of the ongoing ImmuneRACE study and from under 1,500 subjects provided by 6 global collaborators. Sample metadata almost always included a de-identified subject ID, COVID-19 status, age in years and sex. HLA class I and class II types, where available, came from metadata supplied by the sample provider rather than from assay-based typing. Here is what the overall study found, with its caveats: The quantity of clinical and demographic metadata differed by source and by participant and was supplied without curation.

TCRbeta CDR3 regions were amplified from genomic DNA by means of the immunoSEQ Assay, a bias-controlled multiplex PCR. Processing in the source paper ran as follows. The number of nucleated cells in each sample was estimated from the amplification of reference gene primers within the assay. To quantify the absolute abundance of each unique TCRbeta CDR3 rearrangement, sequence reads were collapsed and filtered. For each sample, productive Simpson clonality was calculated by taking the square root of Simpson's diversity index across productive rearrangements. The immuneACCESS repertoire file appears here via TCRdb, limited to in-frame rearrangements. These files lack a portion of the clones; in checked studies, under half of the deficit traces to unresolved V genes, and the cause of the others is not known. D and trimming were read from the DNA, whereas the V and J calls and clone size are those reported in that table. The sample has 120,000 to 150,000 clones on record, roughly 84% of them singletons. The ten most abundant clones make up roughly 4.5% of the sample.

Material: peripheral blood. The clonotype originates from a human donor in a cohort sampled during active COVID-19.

The DNA sequence is as follows: TGTGCCAGCAGTTCACGACAGGGCCCAGCTTTCTTT. Its amino acids are CASSSRQGPAFF. This chain is built from TRBV12-3 or TRBV12-4 and TRBJ1-1, with 7 junctional bases fitting TRBD1. Trimming removed 4 bases from V and 10 bases from J; the gene matches leave 6 bases unexplained. Reading from cysteine to phenylalanine, the CDR3 counts 12 amino acids. Only the CDR3 region is kept as DNA, spanning 36 bases read in frame from base 1.